This TCR beta chain was identified in a study of OX40 agonist ivuxolimab in advanced cancers. Study context: Allowance was made for prior anti-PD-1, anti-PD-L1 or anti-CTLA-4 therapy, and roughly 39% had some.

Study results and limitations: At 0.1 to 3.0 mg/kg and by week 6, CD4+ and CD8+ T cells in the blood had expanded clonally. Among the lowest levels of clonal expansion were found in partial responders at 0.1-3.0 mg/kg.

The method was immunoSEQ multiplex PCR; TCRdb's version includes in-frame clones alone and lacks a portion of them. This table has 55,000 or so clones, about nine tenths appearing once. Remarks on this clone: Antigen specificity is unknown.

The junction had 6 bases not matched to a gene; V was cut back by 6 bases and J by 5 bases. Germline assignment: CDR1 MDHEN and CDR2 SYDVKM. This CDR3 region has 14 residues. Sequencing used CD4+ or CD8+ T cells sorted from blood, obtained in a trial of the OX40 agonist ivuxolimab. The gene calls are TRBV28 and TRBJ1-5, with 8 bases fitting TRBD1. This TCR was recovered from an adult with an advanced solid tumor such as melanoma, head and neck, liver or kidney cancer. The CDR3 DNA reads as TGTGCCAGCAGCCTCCCAGGGGGCCATCAGCCCCAGCATTTT. It codes for CASSLPGGHQPQHF.